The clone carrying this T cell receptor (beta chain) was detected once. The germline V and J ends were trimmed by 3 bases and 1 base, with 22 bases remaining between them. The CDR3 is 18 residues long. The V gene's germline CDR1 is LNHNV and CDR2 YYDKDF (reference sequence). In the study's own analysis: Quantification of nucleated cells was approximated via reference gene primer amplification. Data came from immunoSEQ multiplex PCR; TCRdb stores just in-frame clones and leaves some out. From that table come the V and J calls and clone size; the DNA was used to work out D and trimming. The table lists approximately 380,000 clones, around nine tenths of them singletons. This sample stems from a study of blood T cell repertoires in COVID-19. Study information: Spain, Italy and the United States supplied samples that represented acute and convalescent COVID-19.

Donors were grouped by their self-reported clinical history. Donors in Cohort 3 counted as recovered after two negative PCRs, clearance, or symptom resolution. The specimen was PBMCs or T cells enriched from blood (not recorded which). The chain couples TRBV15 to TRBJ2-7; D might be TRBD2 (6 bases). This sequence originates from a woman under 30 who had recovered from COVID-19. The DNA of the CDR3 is TGTGCCACCAGCAGGGACTACCCCTATCCGACAGAATCCTACGAGCAGTACTTC. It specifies CATSRDYPYPTESYEQYF.